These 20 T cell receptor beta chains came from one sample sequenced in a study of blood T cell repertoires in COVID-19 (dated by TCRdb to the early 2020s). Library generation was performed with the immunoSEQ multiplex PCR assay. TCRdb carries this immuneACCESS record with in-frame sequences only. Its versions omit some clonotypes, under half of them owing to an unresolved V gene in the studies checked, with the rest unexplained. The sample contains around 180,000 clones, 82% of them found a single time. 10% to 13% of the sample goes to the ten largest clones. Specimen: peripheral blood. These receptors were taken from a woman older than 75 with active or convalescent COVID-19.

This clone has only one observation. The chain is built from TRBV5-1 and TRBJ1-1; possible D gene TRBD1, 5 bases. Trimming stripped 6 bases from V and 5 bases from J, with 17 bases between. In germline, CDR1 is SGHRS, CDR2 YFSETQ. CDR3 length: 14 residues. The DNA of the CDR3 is TGCGCCAGCACCCCCGGGACTCCCATAACTGAAGCTTTCTTT. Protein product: CASTPGTPITEAFF.

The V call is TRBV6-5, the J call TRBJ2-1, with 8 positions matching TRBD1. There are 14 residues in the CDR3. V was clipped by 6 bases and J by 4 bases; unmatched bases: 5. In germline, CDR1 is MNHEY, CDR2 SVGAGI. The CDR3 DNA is TGTGCCAGCAGGCCGGGACAGGCGTACAATGAGCAGTTCTTC. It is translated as CASRPGQAYNEQFF.

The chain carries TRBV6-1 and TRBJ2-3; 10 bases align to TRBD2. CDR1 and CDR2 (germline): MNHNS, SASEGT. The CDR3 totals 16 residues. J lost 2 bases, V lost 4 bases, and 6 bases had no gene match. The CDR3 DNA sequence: TGTGCCAGCAGTGTATCTAGCGGGAGTAACACAGATACGCAGTATTTT. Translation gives CASSVSSGSNTDTQYF.

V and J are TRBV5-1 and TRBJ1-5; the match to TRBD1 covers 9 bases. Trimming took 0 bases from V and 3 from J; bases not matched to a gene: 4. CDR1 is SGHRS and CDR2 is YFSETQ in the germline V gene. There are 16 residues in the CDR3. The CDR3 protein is CASSLGTGDHNQPQHF. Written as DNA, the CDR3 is TGCGCCAGCAGCTTGGGGACAGGGGATCACAATCAGCCCCAGCATTTT.

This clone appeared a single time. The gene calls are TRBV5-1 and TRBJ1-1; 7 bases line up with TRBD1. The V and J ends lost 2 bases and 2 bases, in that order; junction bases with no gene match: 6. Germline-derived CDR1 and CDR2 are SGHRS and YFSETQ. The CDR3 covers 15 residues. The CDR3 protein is CASSFDGTANTEAFF. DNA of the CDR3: TGCGCCAGCAGCTTTGACGGGACAGCAAACACTGAAGCTTTCTTT.

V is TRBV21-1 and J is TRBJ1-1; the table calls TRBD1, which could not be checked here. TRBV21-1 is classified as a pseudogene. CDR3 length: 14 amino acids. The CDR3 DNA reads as TGTGCCAGCACTGGACAGGACAGGAACACTGAAGCTTTCTTT. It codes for CASTGQDRNTEAFF.

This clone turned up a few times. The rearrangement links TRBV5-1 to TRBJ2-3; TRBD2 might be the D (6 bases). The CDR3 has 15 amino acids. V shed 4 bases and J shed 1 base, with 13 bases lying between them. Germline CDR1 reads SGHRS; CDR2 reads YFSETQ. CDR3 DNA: TGCGCCAGCAGCCGCGGAGGGCCCGGCACAGATACGCAGTATTTT. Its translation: CASSRGGPGTDTQYF.

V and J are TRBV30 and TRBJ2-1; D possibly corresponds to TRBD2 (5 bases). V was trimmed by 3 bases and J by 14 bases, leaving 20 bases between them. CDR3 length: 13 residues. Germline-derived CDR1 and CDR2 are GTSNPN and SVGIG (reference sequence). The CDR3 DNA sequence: TGTGCCTGGAGGCCATCACTAGGACCAATAGAGTTCTTC. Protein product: CAWRPSLGPIEFF.

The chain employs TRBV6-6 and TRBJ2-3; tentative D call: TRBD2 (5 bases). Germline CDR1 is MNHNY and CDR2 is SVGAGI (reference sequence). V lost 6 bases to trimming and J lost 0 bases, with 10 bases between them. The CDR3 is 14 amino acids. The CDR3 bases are TGTGCCAGCAGGATTCGGGGTAGCACAGATACGCAGTATTTT. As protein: CASRIRGSTDTQYF.

The CDR3 region is CASSPASSGITDTQYF. For the CDR3, the DNA is TGTGCCAGCTCACCAGCATCTAGCGGGATCACAGATACGCAGTATTTT. V is TRBV18 and J is TRBJ2-3; TRBD2 aligns across 9 bases. Germline V gives CDR1 KGHSH, CDR2 LQKENI. V was pared by 2 bases and J by 2 bases, with 5 bases of the junction left unmatched. This CDR3 comprises 16 residues.

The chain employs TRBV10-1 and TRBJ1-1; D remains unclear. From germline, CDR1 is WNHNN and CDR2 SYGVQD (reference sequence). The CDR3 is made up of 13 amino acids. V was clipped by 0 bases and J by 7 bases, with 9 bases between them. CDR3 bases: TGCGCCAGCAGTGAGTCGCGGATTCGTGAAGCTTTCTTT. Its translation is CASSESRIREAFF.

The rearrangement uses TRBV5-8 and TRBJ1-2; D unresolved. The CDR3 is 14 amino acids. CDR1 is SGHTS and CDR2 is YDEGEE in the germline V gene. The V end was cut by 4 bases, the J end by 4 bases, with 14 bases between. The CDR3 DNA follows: TGTGCCAGCAGCCCTTACCAGGCCCCCTATGGCTACACCTTC. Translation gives CASSPYQAPYGYTF.

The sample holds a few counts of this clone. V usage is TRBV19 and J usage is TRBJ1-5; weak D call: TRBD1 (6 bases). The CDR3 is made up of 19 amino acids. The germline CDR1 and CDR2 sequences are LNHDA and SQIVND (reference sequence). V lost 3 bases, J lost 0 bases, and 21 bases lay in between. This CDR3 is CASSIWAYGQMNSNQPQHF. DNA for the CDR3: TGTGCCAGTAGTATTTGGGCATATGGACAGATGAATAGCAATCAGCCCCAGCATTTT.

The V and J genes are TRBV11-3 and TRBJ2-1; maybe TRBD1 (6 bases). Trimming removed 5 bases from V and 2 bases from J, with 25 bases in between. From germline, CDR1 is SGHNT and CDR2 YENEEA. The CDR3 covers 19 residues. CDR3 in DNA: TGTGCCAGCAGCCCCATAAGGGGGTTGCGGTCGGGGACCTACAATGAGCAGTTCTTC. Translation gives CASSPIRGLRSGTYNEQFF.

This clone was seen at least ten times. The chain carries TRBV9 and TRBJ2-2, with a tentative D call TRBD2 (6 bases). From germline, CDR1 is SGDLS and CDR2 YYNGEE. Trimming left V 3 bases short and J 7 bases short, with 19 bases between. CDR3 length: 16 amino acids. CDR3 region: CASSATGGEHGGELFF. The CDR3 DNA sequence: TGTGCCAGCAGCGCCACCGGGGGAGAACACGGCGGGGAGCTGTTTTTT.

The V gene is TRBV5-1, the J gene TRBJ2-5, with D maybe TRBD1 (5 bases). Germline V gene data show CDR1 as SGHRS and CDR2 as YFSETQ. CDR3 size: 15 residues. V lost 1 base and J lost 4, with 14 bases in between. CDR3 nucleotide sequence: TGCGCCAGCAGCTTGACAGGTTACAGTCGAGAGACCCAGTACTTC. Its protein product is CASSLTGYSRETQYF.

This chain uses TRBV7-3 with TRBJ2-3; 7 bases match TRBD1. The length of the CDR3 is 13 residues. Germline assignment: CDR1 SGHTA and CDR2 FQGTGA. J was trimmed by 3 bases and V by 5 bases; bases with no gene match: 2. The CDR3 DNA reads TGTGCCAGCAGCAACAGGGGAACAGATACGCAGTATTTT. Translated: CASSNRGTDTQYF.

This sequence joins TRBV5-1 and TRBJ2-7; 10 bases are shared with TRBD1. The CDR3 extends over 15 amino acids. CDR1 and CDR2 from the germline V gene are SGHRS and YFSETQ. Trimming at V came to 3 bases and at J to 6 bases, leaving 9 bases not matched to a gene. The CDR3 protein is CASSWTGTGDGEQYF. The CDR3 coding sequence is TGCGCCAGCAGCTGGACCGGGACAGGGGACGGCGAGCAGTACTTC.

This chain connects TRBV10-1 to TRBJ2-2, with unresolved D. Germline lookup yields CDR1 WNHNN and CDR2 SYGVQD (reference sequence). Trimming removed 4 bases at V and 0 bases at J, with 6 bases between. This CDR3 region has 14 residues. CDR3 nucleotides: TGCGCCAGCAGTGCCGGTTCGAACACCGGGGAGCTGTTTTTT. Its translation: CASSAGSNTGELFF.

This CDR3 is CASSQATGTGTEAFF. Written as DNA, the CDR3 is TGTGCCAGCAGCCAAGCAACAGGTACAGGCACTGAAGCTTTCTTT. This rearrangement joins TRBV3-1 (or the pseudogene TRBV3-2) to TRBJ1-1; weak D call: TRBD1 (5 bases). V lost 1 base and J 4 bases, leaving 13 bases between the germline ends. Germline CDR1 LGHDT, CDR2 YNNKEL (reference sequence). The CDR3 runs 15 residues.